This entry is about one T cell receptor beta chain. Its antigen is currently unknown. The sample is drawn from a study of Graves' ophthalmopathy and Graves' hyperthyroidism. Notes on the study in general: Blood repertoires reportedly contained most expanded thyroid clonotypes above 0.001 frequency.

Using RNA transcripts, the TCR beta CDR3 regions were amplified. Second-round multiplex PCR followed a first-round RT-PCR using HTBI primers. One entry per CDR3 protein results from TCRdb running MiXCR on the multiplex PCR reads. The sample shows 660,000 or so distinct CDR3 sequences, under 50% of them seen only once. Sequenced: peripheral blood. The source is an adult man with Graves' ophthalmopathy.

In nucleotides, the CDR3 is TGCGCCAGCCGGGGGGGTTTAGAGACCCAGTACTTC. Translating it yields CASRGGLETQYF. This sequence joins TRBV5-1 and TRBJ2-5; 8 nucleotides align to TRBD2. The V gene's germline CDR1 is SGHRS and CDR2 YFSETQ. Trimming cost V 7 bases and J 4 bases; bases outside gene matches: 3. This CDR3 contains 12 residues.